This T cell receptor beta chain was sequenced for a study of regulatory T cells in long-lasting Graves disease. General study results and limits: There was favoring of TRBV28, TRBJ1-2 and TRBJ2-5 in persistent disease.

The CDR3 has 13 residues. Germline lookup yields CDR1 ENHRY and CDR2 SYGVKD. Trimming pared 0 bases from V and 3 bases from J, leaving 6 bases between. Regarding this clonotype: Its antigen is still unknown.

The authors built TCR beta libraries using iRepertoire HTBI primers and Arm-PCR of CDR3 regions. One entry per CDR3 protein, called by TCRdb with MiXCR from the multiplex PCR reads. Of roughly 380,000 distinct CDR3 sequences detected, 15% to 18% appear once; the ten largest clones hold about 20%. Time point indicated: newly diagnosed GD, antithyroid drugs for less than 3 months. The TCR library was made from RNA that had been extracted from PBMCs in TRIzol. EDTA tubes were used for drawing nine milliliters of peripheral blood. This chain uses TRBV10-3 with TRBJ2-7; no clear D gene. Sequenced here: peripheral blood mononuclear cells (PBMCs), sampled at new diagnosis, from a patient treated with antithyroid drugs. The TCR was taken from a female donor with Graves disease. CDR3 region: CAISESEFYEQYF. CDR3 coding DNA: TGTGCCATCAGTGAGTCAGAGTTCTACGAGCAGTACTTC.